The 12 T cell receptor beta chains below all came from one sample that was sequenced in a study of prognosis after radiotherapy for stage I lung cancer. TCR beta CDR3 was amplified from genomic DNA by two-round multiplex PCR. The use of primers specific to each TRBV and TRBJ gene characterized first-round PCR. TCRdb used MiXCR to reprocess the multiplex PCR reads, holding one entry per CDR3 protein. The table shows 30,000 to 35,000 distinct CDR3 sequences, with 40% to 55% occurring only once. The source material was PBMCs, sampled before or after stereotactic body radiation therapy (not recorded which). Receptors originate from a donor aged 50 or older with non-small cell lung cancer.

This clonotype was recorded a few times. The chain has TRBV12-3 or TRBV12-4 and TRBJ2-3; D ambiguous. This CDR3 is 11 amino acids long. With 8 bases removed from V and 5 bases from J, the gap between germline ends came to 8 bases. CDR3 in amino acids: CASVAIDTQYF. CDR3 coding DNA: TGTGCCAGCGTGGCTATAGATACGCAGTATTTT.

This clonotype was picked up one time. CDR3 nucleotides: TGTGCCAGCAGTGAATATCGGGACAGCTACGAGCAGTACTTC. The encoded protein is CASSEYRDSYEQYF. The V gene is TRBV6-1, the J gene TRBJ2-7; 7 bases are shared with TRBD1. The CDR3 spans 14 residues. Germline V gives CDR1 MNHNS, CDR2 SASEGT. With 2 bases clipped from V and 3 bases from J, the junction kept 4 bases outside the gene matches.

As regards this clonotype: With only one base between it and a far larger clone, this is likely a read error. The CDR3 protein is CSARDAQGQLYYEQYF. CDR3 DNA sequence: TGCAGTGCTAGAGATGCCCAGGGACAGCTTTACTACGAGCAGTACTTC. The chain couples TRBV20-1 to TRBJ2-1; TRBD1 agrees at 7 bases. The J call is uncertain, as TRBJ2-7 better fits the DNA end. Germline CDR1 DFQATT, CDR2 SNEGSKA (reference sequence). The CDR3 contains 16 residues.

This clonotype was found many times. CDR3 sequence: CTGGRANEQYF. The CDR3 bases are TGCACGGGCGGGAGGGCCAACGAGCAGTACTTC. The V call is TRBV29-1, the J call TRBJ2-7, with 9 bases matching TRBD2. CDR1 and CDR2 (germline): SQVTM, ANQGSEA. The CDR3 runs to 11 residues.

With respect to this clonotype: One junction end disagrees with the germline gene, perhaps due to a read error. The chain is built from TRBV19 and TRBJ2-7, with D perhaps given as TRBD1 or TRBD2 (6 bases each). This CDR3 contains 16 residues. Per germline, CDR1 LNHDA and CDR2 SQIVND (reference sequence). In nucleotides, the CDR3 is TGTTCCAGTAGTACCCTAGGGGGGCACTTGACCTACGAGCAGTACTTC. Translated: CSSSTLGGHLTYEQYF.

V and J are TRBV4-1 and TRBJ1-2, with D unclear. Between the trimmed V and J ends, which lost 0 bases and 4 bases, there was a span of 12 bases. The CDR3 contains 15 residues. Germline loops: CDR1 MGHRA, CDR2 YSYEKL. CDR3 loop: CASSQEPQARYGYTF. As DNA, the CDR3 is TGCGCCAGCAGCCAAGAACCCCAGGCCCGCTATGGCTACACCTTC.

In this sample, this clonotype is medium-sized. The chain joins TRBV7-2 to TRBJ1-6; D not resolved. This CDR3 is built from 14 residues. Between the trimmed V and J ends, which lost 3 bases and 7 bases, there was a span of 10 bases. Germline V CDR1 and CDR2: SGHTA, FQGNSA. CDR3 nucleotides: TGTGCCAGCAGCTTCGGGCAGCAGAATTCACCCCTCCACTTT. Its protein is CASSFGQQNSPLHF.

As regards this clonotype: The junction shows a germline mismatch at one end, possibly a read error. CDR3 residues: CSARGLDMGPRAHYF. DNA of the CDR3: TGCAGTGCTAGAGGATTGGACATGGGCCCTCGGGCCCACTACTTC. The chain recombines TRBV20-1 with TRBJ2-5, with D possibly being TRBD1 (5 bases). The CDR3 runs to 15 residues. The germline CDR1 and CDR2 sequences are DFQATT and SNEGSKA (reference sequence).

This clonotype was detected only once. The V call is TRBV7-2, the J call TRBJ2-7; weak D call: TRBD1 (5 bases). This CDR3 region has 13 residues. Germline-derived CDR1 and CDR2 are SGHTA and FQGNSA. Trimming pared 5 bases from V and 2 bases from J, leaving 10 bases between. CDR3 nucleotides: TGTGCCAGCAGCCCCAGACAGACCTACGAGCAGTACTTC. Amino acid sequence: CASSPRQTYEQYF.

This clonotype turned up a few times. Sequence at one end of the junction differs from germline and may be a read error. This rearrangement joins TRBV20-1 to TRBJ2-7; D not resolved. This CDR3 comprises 15 residues. Germline V CDR1 and CDR2: DFQATT, SNEGSKA (reference sequence). CDR3 amino acids: CSARESSLSSYDQYF. DNA for the CDR3: TGCAGTGCTAGAGAGTCTTCTCTGAGCTCCTACGATCAGTACTTC.

Worth noting for this clonotype: One end of the junction varies from germline; a read error may be responsible. V usage is TRBV18 and J usage is TRBJ2-2, with 10 positions matching TRBD1. Germline CDR1 KGHSH, CDR2 LQKENI. The CDR3 runs to 14 residues. The CDR3 loop reads CAARQGANTGELFF. CDR3 coding DNA: TGTGCTGCAAGACAGGGGGCGAACACCGGGGAGCTGTTTTTC. The whole variable domain, filled in from reference TRBV18 and TRBJ2-2, reads NAGVMQNPRHLVRRRGQEARLRCSPMKGHSHVYWYRQLPEEGLKFMVYLQKENIIDESGMPKERFSAEFPKEGPSILRIQQVVRGDSAAYFCAARQGANTGELFFGEGSRLTVL.

This clonotype has at least ten counts. The chain employs TRBV25-1 and TRBJ2-2, with D unresolved. Between the trimmed V and J ends, which lost 6 bases and 4 bases, there was a span of 12 bases. The germline gives CDR1 MGHDK, CDR2 SYGVNS. The CDR3 spans 14 residues. In nucleotides, the CDR3 is TGTGCCAGCAGCCTTAATATCGTCACCGGGGAGCTGTTTTTT. Translating it yields CASSLNIVTGELFF. Based on the CDR3 plus reference TRBV25-1 and TRBJ2-2, the full variable domain is EADIYQTPRYLVIGTGKKITLECSQTMGHDKMYWYQQDPGMELHLIHYSYGVNSTEKGDLSSESTVSRIRTEHFPLTLESARPSHTSQYLCASSLNIVTGELFFGEGSRLTVL.